Reported below is one T cell receptor (beta chain). Its antigen is not yet known. No base quality information exists; no much larger clone differs at one position. This entry is derived from a study of T cell changes during pregnancy in multiple sclerosis (dated by TCRdb to about 2019). Regarding the research as a whole: In women with multiple sclerosis, the researchers looked at how the T cell repertoire shifted as pregnancy progressed.

Libraries were constructed by the immunoSEQ multiplex PCR assay. Here the immuneACCESS table is served through TCRdb, limited to in-frame sequences with V and J called. Missing clones are a known gap in these copies; in checked studies unresolved V genes cover under half, and the rest lacks a known reason. The sample yields approximately 40,000 clones; approximately 92% were counted once. Jointly, the top ten make up roughly an eighth of the sample. From the germline V gene, CDR1 is SGDLS and CDR2 is YYNGEE. V gives up 3 bases and J gives up 4 bases, and the segment between their germline ends measures 7 bases. The cysteine opens and the phenylalanine closes a CDR3 of 12 amino acids. Only CDR3 DNA remains: 36 bases, in frame from the first base.

The sequences come from CD8+ T cells from peripheral blood mononuclear cells, collected after pregnancy. The chain links TRBV9 with TRBJ1-2; the D gene cannot be named for sure. This TCR was recovered from a female donor with multiple sclerosis, enrolled in a pregnancy study. This receptor carries the CDR3 CASSDLAYGYTF. In nucleotide form, the sequence is TGTGCCAGCAGCGACCTAGCCTATGGCTACACCTTC.